This TCR beta chain was obtained from a study of T cell repertoires in cytomegalovirus infection. Whole-study context: The authors used CMV epitopes that were HLA-C-restricted (recently identified) and HLA-B-restricted (well studied).

This clonotype appeared a few times. Its antigen remains unidentified. Looked up from germline, CDR1 is MNHNY and CDR2 is SVGAGI (reference sequence). This CDR3 has 13 amino acids. V was clipped by 7 bases and J by 2 bases, with 6 bases between them. TCRdb re-called the reads with MiXCR, one entry per CDR3 protein. The sample holds roughly 990,000 distinct CDR3 sequences, approximately 32% seen once. The sequence was obtained from a human donor in good health (CMV status not recorded). Some clones in this sample may be carry-over from other donors' samples. The genes are TRBV6-6 and TRBJ2-6; D remains ambiguous. Material: cultured CD8+ T cells from PBMCs, obtained from culture after CMV antigen stimulation. The chain's CDR3 is CASTETGANVLTF. The DNA for the CDR3 is TGTGCCAGCACCGAGACTGGGGCCAACGTCCTGACTTTC.